These T cell receptor beta chains were read from a single sample in a study of breast tumors, draining lymph nodes, adjacent tissues. TCRdb analysed the multiplex PCR reads with MiXCR anew, one entry per CDR3 protein. The sample has about 80,000 distinct CDR3 sequences, about 20% seen once. Sequenced input: axillary lymph node tissue. These receptors were taken from a female donor with breast cancer. Some clones in this sample may be carry-over from other donors' samples. Each CDR3 is given with its conserved first and last residue. D genes are given only for firm matches. Clone size, where shown, is once, few, many, or a class for clones that have expanded.

abundance,j_gene,v_gene,d_gene,CDR3nt,CDR3aa
.,TRBJ2-3,TRBV3-1,TRBD2,TGTGCCAGCAGCCCGTATCCTAGCGGACGCACAGATACGCAGTATTTT,CASSPYPSGRTDTQYF
many,TRBJ2-5,TRBV20-1,TRBD2,TGCAGTGCTACGCGGACTAGTAAAGAGACCCAGTACTTC,CSATRTSKETQYF
few,TRBJ1-5,TRBV6-2/TRBV6-3,.,TGTGCCAGCAGTTACTCGAGGAGAGGGCAGTTGTTGCAGCCCCAGCATTTT,CASSYSRRGQLLQPQHF
many,TRBJ2-7,TRBV20-1,.,TGCAGTGCTAAGGGACACTCATACTACGAGCAGTACTTC,CSAKGHSYYEQYF
many,TRBJ2-1,TRBV10-2,TRBD1,TGCGCCAGCACTCCTAACAGGGGAACCTACAATGAGCAGTTCTTC,CASTPNRGTYNEQFF
many,TRBJ2-3,TRBV20-1,TRBD2,TGCAGTGCTAGAGATATAGCGGGAGGGCTCAGGGATACGCAGTATTTT,CSARDIAGGLRDTQYF
many,TRBJ2-1,TRBV7-9,.,TGTGCCAGCAGCCCAGGCCGGGGAGCATTCTCCTACAATGAGCAGTTCTTC,CASSPGRGAFSYNEQFF
.,TRBJ2-3,TRBV18,.,TGTGCCAGCTCAACGAAAACAGATACGCAGTATTTT,CASSTKTDTQYF
many,TRBJ1-4,TRBV6-6,.,TGTGCCAGCACCCGGCAGGGATATAATGAAAAACTGTTTTTT,CASTRQGYNEKLFF
many,TRBJ2-3,TRBV20-1,.,TGCAGTGCTAGGAGTCCGGGCACAGATACGCAGTATTTT,CSARSPGTDTQYF
many,TRBJ2-7,TRBV28,.,TGTGCCAGCACCTTGCGCCCATGGGACGAGCAGTACTTC,CASTLRPWDEQYF
many,TRBJ2-7,TRBV28,TRBD2,TGTGCCGTCCGGAAACTAGCGGGTGCCTACGAGCAGTACTTC,CAVRKLAGAYEQYF
few,TRBJ2-5,TRBV6-4,.,TGTGCCAGCAGTGACGAAGGGGTTTACCCAAGCCGAAGGGAGACCCAGTACTTC,CASSDEGVYPSRRETQYF
many,TRBJ2-3,TRBV9,TRBD1,TGTGCCAGCAGCGTAGGAACAGGGGCAGATACGCAGTATTTT,CASSVGTGADTQYF
.,TRBJ1-6,TRBV18,.,TGTGCCAGCTCACAACAGGGATCAGGTTTTGCGCCCCTCCACTTT,CASSQQGSGFAPLHF
many,TRBJ2-5,TRBV6-2/TRBV6-3,.,TGTGCCAGCAGGCGAGAGCCAGGTCGAGAGACCCAGTACTTC,CASRREPGRETQYF
many,TRBJ2-6,TRBV5-1,.,TGCGCCAGCAGCTCAGACTCTGGGGCCAACGTCCTGACTTTC,CASSSDSGANVLTF
few,TRBJ2-5,TRBV30,.,TGTGCCTGGGGGTCGGGGTACCAAGAGACCCAGTACTTC,CAWGSGYQETQYF
many,TRBJ1-2,TRBV10-3,.,TGTGCCATCAGCGACGGACCGGGGGATGGCTACACCTTC,CAISDGPGDGYTF
many,TRBJ2-4,TRBV5-6,.,TGTGCCAGCAGCTTGAGGGGAACCAAAAACATTCAGTACTTC,CASSLRGTKNIQYF
many,TRBJ2-7,TRBV6-2/TRBV6-3,TRBD1,TGTGCCAGCAGTTATACCTTCGGGACAGGGCGGTACGAGCAGTACTTC,CASSYTFGTGRYEQYF
many,TRBJ2-1,TRBV7-9,.,TGTGCCAGCAGCCAACCTAGCTCGGCGGGGCTATACAATGAGCAGTTCTTC,CASSQPSSAGLYNEQFF
many,TRBJ1-2,TRBV7-2,.,TGTGCCAGCAAAGGAGGGGATGGCTACACCTTC,CASKGGDGYTF
many,TRBJ2-2,TRBV10-1,.,TGCGCCAGCAGTCAGACCAGGGGTACCGGGGAGCTGTTTTTT,CASSQTRGTGELFF
many,TRBJ1-5,TRBV7-8,.,TGTGCCAGCAGCTTAGAAGGTCCGCTGCGTCGGAGCAATCAGCCCCAGCATTTT,CASSLEGPLRRSNQPQHF
many,TRBJ2-7,TRBV10-3,.,TGTGCCATGGGGAAGGGGGACAACTCCTACGAGCAGTACTTC,CAMGKGDNSYEQYF
many,TRBJ2-1,TRBV7-9,.,TGTGCCAGCAGCGGGGGGACTACTCAGGGGTCCAATGAGCAGTTCTTC,CASSGGTTQGSNEQFF
.,TRBJ2-1,TRBV19,TRBD1,TGTGCCAGTAGCCCGGCGACAGGGTCTCTCTACAATGAGCAGTTCTTC,CASSPATGSLYNEQFF
many,TRBJ2-5,TRBV7-8,TRBD2,TGTGCCAGCAGCTGGACTAGCGGGAAACAAGAGACCCAGTACTTC,CASSWTSGKQETQYF
many,TRBJ1-3,TRBV5-8,.,TGTGCCAGCAGCTTGCGGTTCTACTCTGGAAACACCATATATTTT,CASSLRFYSGNTIYF
.,TRBJ1-1,TRBV2,.,TGTGCCAGCAGTGAAGCCAAGGGGGGGATGAACACTGAAGCTTTCTTT,CASSEAKGGMNTEAFF
.,TRBJ2-4,TRBV4-1,.,TGCGCCAGCAGCCGCGGGACCGAGGGCATTCAGTACTTC,CASSRGTEGIQYF
.,TRBJ1-6,TRBV6-7,.,TGTGCCAGCAGTTACGGACACCGAAATCAGATTTATAATCCACCCCTCCACTTT,CASSYGHRNQIYNPPLHF
few,TRBJ2-1,TRBV6-1,TRBD1,TGTGCCAGCAGGAGATCCGGGACAGGGGGGTCCTACAATGAGCAGTTCTTC,CASRRSGTGGSYNEQFF
many,TRBJ2-1,TRBV5-8,.,TGTGCCAGCAGCTTGGGCGGCGGGGTTAACAATGAGCAGTTCTTC,CASSLGGGVNNEQFF
many,TRBJ1-5,TRBV11-3,.,TGTGCCAGCAGCTTAGATCAGGCTGGGACCCAGCATTTT,CASSLDQAGTQHF
few,TRBJ2-4,TRBV5-1,TRBD1,TGCGCCAGCAGCTTGCTAGGGACAGACAAAAACATTCAGTACTTC,CASSLLGTDKNIQYF
many,TRBJ2-1,TRBV6-4,.,TGTGCCACCCGGACGCGACGGGACAATGAGCAGTTCTTC,CATRTRRDNEQFF
many,TRBJ2-3,TRBV7-9,.,TGTGCCAGCAGTTCGCAGGCAGATACGCAGTATTTT,CASSSQADTQYF
many,TRBJ1-2,TRBV5-6,.,TGTGCCAGCAGCTTAGGACGAAACCACTATGGCTACACCTTC,CASSLGRNHYGYTF
many,TRBJ2-3,TRBV4-1,.,TGCGCCAGCAGCCAAGGCAGCACAGATACGCAGTATTTT,CASSQGSTDTQYF
many,TRBJ1-5,TRBV5-1,.,TGCGCCAGCAGCACTTACCCTGGCAATCAGCCCCAGCATTTT,CASSTYPGNQPQHF
many,TRBJ2-7,TRBV19,.,TGTGCCAGTAGTTTTGGTGGCGGCTCCTACGAGCAGTACTTC,CASSFGGGSYEQYF
many,TRBJ2-2,TRBV7-3,TRBD2,TGTGCCAGCAGCTTAACGAATTATCGGACTAGCGGGAGAACCGGGGAGCTGTTTTTT,CASSLTNYRTSGRTGELFF
many,TRBJ2-3,TRBV6-1,.,TGTGCCTCTGGGCGAGGAGACTTCGCGGATACGCAGTATTTT,CASGRGDFADTQYF
many,TRBJ1-6,TRBV2,.,TGTGCCAGCAGTGCGGGTAATTCACCCCTCCACTTT,CASSAGNSPLHF
many,TRBJ2-4,TRBV6-5,.,TGTGCCAGCAGTTACGGCCTCGCTTTAGCCAAAAACATTCAGTACTTC,CASSYGLALAKNIQYF